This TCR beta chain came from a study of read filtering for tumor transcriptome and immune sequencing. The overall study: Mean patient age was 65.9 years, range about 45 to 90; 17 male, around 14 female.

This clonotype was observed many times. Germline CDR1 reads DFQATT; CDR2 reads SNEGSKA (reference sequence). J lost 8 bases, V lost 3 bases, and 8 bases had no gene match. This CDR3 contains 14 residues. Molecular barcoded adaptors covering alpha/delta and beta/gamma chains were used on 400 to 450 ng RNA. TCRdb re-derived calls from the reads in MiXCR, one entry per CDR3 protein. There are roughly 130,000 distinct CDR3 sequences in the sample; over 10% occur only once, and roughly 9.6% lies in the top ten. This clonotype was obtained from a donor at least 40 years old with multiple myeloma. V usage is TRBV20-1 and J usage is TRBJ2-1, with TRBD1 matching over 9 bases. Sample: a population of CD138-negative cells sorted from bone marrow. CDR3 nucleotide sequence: TGCAGTGCTAGTGGGACAGGGTCGCTCGATGAGCAGTTCTTC. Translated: CSASGTGSLDEQFF.